The present T cell receptor (beta chain) was sequenced within a study of cytomegalovirus exposure and HLA in healthy donors. The PCR used 60 Vbeta and 13 Jbeta primers. Sequencing was performed with immunoSEQ multiplex PCR; in TCRdb, only in-frame clones are kept and a portion is missing. This sample has about 130,000 clones, with 70% found just once. CDR1 and CDR2 (germline): MDHEN, SYDVKM. The ends lost 5 bases at V and 0 bases at J; junction bases unmatched: 4. There are 15 residues in the CDR3. The material sequenced was PBMCs. The V gene is TRBV28, the J gene TRBJ2-1; 7 bases agree with TRBD1. This TCR came from a woman in her sixties in good health and CMV-seropositive. The CDR3: CASSTTGVSYNEQFF. The CDR3 coding sequence is TGTGCCAGCAGTACCACAGGGGTCTCCTACAATGAGCAGTTCTTC.